This TCR beta chain came from a study of cytomegalovirus exposure and HLA in healthy donors. Across the whole study: Earlier, some 170 million T cells were analyzed, and 95 million to 140 million unique TCR beta sequences were found among them.

60 Vbeta and 13 Jbeta primers were used in PCR. Profiling relied on immunoSEQ multiplex PCR, and the TCRdb table lists in-frame clones only, not all of them. The table shows 150,000 to 200,000 clones, with 70% to 80% occurring only once. Looked up from germline, CDR1 is WNHNN and CDR2 is SYGVQD (reference sequence). Trimming removed 6 bases from V and 3 bases from J; junction bases left unmatched: 6. The CDR3 totals 14 residues. The sequenced sample was PBMCs. The sequence was obtained from a man over 45 in good health and CMV-seropositive. The rearrangement uses TRBV10-1 and TRBJ2-3; 7 bases align to TRBD2. The CDR3 region is CASRPTRGTDTQYF. CDR3 sequence (DNA): TGCGCCAGCAGGCCTACGCGGGGGACAGATACGCAGTATTTT.